A selection of T cell receptor beta chains follows, all from one sample in a study of blood T cell repertoires in COVID-19. The method was immunoSEQ multiplex PCR; TCRdb's version includes in-frame clones alone and lacks a portion of them. The table lists 200,000 to 300,000 clones, about 83% of them singletons. The sequenced material came from peripheral blood. These receptors all stem from a human donor in a cohort sampled during active COVID-19. The CDR3 runs from the conserved cysteine through the conserved F or W. Fields, in order: V gene, D gene, J gene, CDR3 length, clone size, CDR3 DNA, CDR3 protein. A D gene is named only where the DNA matches it firmly. A clone size is listed for some rows: how often the clone was seen (once, few, many), or a class if it is expanded.

>TRBV4-2|.|TRBJ2-1|18|.
TGTGCCAGCAGCCAAGAGACCCTAGGACGGGGATACGGCAATGAGCAGTTCTTC
CASSQETLGRGYGNEQFF
>TRBV10-1|.|TRBJ2-3|15|.
TGCGCCAGCAGTGAGTCGGGCAGGGAAGGAGATACGCAGTATTTT
CASSESGREGDTQYF
>TRBV29-1|.|TRBJ2-5|13|.
TGCAGCGTTGAAGAGAGGCAGCAAGAGACCCAGTACTTC
CSVEERQQETQYF
>TRBV11-2|.|TRBJ2-5|13|.
TGTGCCAGCAACCGCAGGGGAAGGGAGACCCAGTACTTC
CASNRRGRETQYF
>TRBV6-5|TRBD1|TRBJ1-5|14|.
TGTGCCAGCAGTCTGGGACAGGGCGGACAGCCCCAGCATTTT
CASSLGQGGQPQHF
>TRBV15|TRBD2|TRBJ2-4|14|.
TGTGCCACCAGCAGAGGTGGACTAGGAAACATTCAGTACTTC
CATSRGGLGNIQYF
>TRBV5-5|TRBD1|TRBJ1-5|15|.
TGTGCCAGCACCATGACAGGGGCCGGCAATCAGCCCCAGCATTTT
CASTMTGAGNQPQHF
>TRBV7-9|.|TRBJ1-1|13|.
TGTGCCAGCAGCCCATCACAGGGAACTGAAGCTTTCTTT
CASSPSQGTEAFF
>TRBV10-1|.|TRBJ2-3|15|.
TGCGCCAGCAGTGAGGCAGGAGGAAGCACAGATACGCAGTATTTT
CASSEAGGSTDTQYF
>TRBV28|TRBD1|TRBJ2-5|14|.
TGTGCCAGCAGAATGGACAGGGGTAGGGAGACCCAGTACTTC
CASRMDRGRETQYF
>TRBV5-6|TRBD1|TRBJ2-1|15|.
TGTGCCAGCAGCGTGCCGGGACAGGGAGTCAATGAGCAGTTCTTC
CASSVPGQGVNEQFF
>TRBV9|TRBD1|TRBJ2-7|16|.
TGTGCCAGCAGCGTAGCCCCCCGGCAGGGGGCCGACGAGCAGTACTTC
CASSVAPRQGADEQYF
>TRBV7-9|.|TRBJ1-1|14|few
TGTGCCAGCAGCTCGGACAGTGGGGACACTGAAGCTTTCTTT
CASSSDSGDTEAFF
>TRBV5-1|TRBD1|TRBJ1-2|15|.
TGCGCCAGCAGCTTGGGCTGGACAGGGGACTATGGCTACACCTTC
CASSLGWTGDYGYTF
>TRBV12-3/TRBV12-4|TRBD1|TRBJ1-1|13|.
TGTGCCAGCATAAGACAGGGGAACACTGAAGCTTTCTTT
CASIRQGNTEAFF
>TRBV24-1|TRBD2|TRBJ2-1|15|.
TGTGCCACCAGTGATTTGGTAGCGGGAGGATCTGAGCAGTTCTTC
CATSDLVAGGSEQFF
>TRBV3-1/TRBV3-2|TRBD1|TRBJ1-1|13|.
TGTGCCAGCAGCCAAGAGTGGGACAGGGCTGCTTTCTTT
CASSQEWDRAAFF
>TRBV7-2|.|TRBJ2-4|14|.
TGTGCCAGCAGTCCAGGGGTAGCCAAAAACATTCAGTACTTC
CASSPGVAKNIQYF
>TRBV9|.|TRBJ1-1|13|.
TGTGCCAGCAGCGTAAATAGTAACACTGAAGCTTTCTTT
CASSVNSNTEAFF
>TRBV7-8|TRBD1|TRBJ1-1|14|.
TGTGCCAGCAGCCCGTCCCGGGACAGCCTGGGAGCTTTCTTT
CASSPSRDSLGAFF
>TRBV3-1/TRBV3-2|TRBD2|TRBJ2-2|15|.
TGTGCCAGCAGCCAACGAGCGGGATCGGCCGGGGAGCTGTTTTTT
CASSQRAGSAGELFF
>TRBV6-5|TRBD1|TRBJ1-2|14|.
TGTGCCAGCATCACTGGACAGGGGGCAGGCGGCTACACCTTC
CASITGQGAGGYTF
>TRBV10-2|.|TRBJ1-1|14|.
TGCGCCAGCAGTTCTGAACAGGGAGAGCCTGAAGCTTTCTTT
CASSSEQGEPEAFF
>TRBV10-2|TRBD1|TRBJ2-3|16|.
TGCGCCAGCAGTGAGCCAGGGACAGGGGCCCCAGATACGCAGTATTTT
CASSEPGTGAPDTQYF
>TRBV10-2|.|TRBJ1-1|15|.
TGCGCCAGCAGTGACCAGGGCGGGGGATACACTGAAGCTTTCTTT
CASSDQGGGYTEAFF
>TRBV28|TRBD2|TRBJ2-7|13|.
TGTGCCAGCACCCCGACTAGCAAGTCCGAGCAGTACTTC
CASTPTSKSEQYF
>TRBV20-1|.|TRBJ2-6|14|.
TGCAGTGCTAGTGGGGAGAGGGGGGCCAACGTCCTGACTTTC
CSASGERGANVLTF
>TRBV6-5|.|TRBJ2-7|11|few
TGTGCCAGCAGTTCACTCTACGAGCAGTACTTC
CASSSLYEQYF
>TRBV11-2|TRBD1|TRBJ1-1|15|.
TGTGCCAGTGGGACAGGGATGACTTTGAACACTGAAGCTTTCTTT
CASGTGMTLNTEAFF
>TRBV5-4|.|TRBJ2-1|15|.
TGTGCCAGCAGCTTTGGACTCGACAAGCGGAATGAGCAGTTCTTC
CASSFGLDKRNEQFF
>TRBV7-9|.|TRBJ1-1|14|.
TGTGCCAGCAGCCTCCGGGACTTAGGCACTGAAGCTTTCTTT
CASSLRDLGTEAFF
>TRBV4-1|TRBD1|TRBJ1-1|15|.
TGCGCCAGCAGCCAGTCTATACAGGGGGGAACTGAAGCTTTCTTT
CASSQSIQGGTEAFF
>TRBV27|.|TRBJ2-7|15|.
TGTGCCAGCAGTCGCGGGTGGGATAGCTCCTACGAGCAGTACTTC
CASSRGWDSSYEQYF
>TRBV28|.|TRBJ1-5|13|many
TGTGCCAGCAGTTCGAGTGGGGCAGGGGCCCAGCATTTT
CASSSSGAGAQHF
>TRBV12-3/TRBV12-4|.|TRBJ2-7|13|.
TGTGCCAGCAGCCGAGGGACTGCGGAAGAGCAGTACTTC
CASSRGTAEEQYF
>TRBV14|.|TRBJ2-1|16|.
TGTGCCAGCAGCAAAAGCGGAGTTAGCTCCTACAATGAGCAGTTCTTC
CASSKSGVSSYNEQFF
>TRBV19|TRBD1|TRBJ1-5|14|.
TGTGCCAGTAGCCTGACAGGGGGCAATCAGCCCCAGCATTTT
CASSLTGGNQPQHF
>TRBV20-1|.|TRBJ1-6|13|.
TGCAGTGCTAGTGCGGCAGGGGATTCACCCCTCCACTTT
CSASAAGDSPLHF
>TRBV30|.|TRBJ2-6|12|.
TGTGCCTGGAGTGCGGGGGCCAACGTCCTGACTTTC
CAWSAGANVLTF
>TRBV5-1|.|TRBJ1-5|15|.
TGCGCCAGCAGCTTGGTGGGAGGGTGGGGTCAGCCCCAGCATTTT
CASSLVGGWGQPQHF
>TRBV4-1|.|TRBJ1-5|15|.
TGCGCCAGCAGCCCGCAAAGACAGGGCAATCAGCCCCAGCATTTT
CASSPQRQGNQPQHF
>TRBV5-1|TRBD2|TRBJ2-7|17|.
TGCGCCAGCAGCTCTACCGCGACTAGCGGGGGAGCTTACGAGCAGTACTTC
CASSSTATSGGAYEQYF
>TRBV5-1|TRBD1|TRBJ2-5|16|.
TGCGCCAGCAGCCCCGGGACAGGGGGCCTATTAGAGACCCAGTACTTC
CASSPGTGGLLETQYF
>TRBV10-1|.|TRBJ2-1|16|once
TGCGCCAGCAGTGAGGCCAGGGGCCTCTCCTACAATGAGCAGTTCTTC
CASSEARGLSYNEQFF
>TRBV2|.|TRBJ1-5|16|.
TGTGCCAGCAGTGAAGTTCCGGGGGGAAACCACCAGCCCCAGCATTTT
CASSEVPGGNHQPQHF
>TRBV12-5|TRBD1|TRBJ1-2|15|.
TGTGCTAGTGGACTCGAAAGAGGGACAGGGCTGGGCTACACCTTC
CASGLERGTGLGYTF
>TRBV11-3|TRBD1|TRBJ2-2|16|.
TGTGCCAGCAGCTTGGGGACAGATTCACGGGGCGGGGAGCTGTTTTTT
CASSLGTDSRGGELFF
>TRBV9|.|TRBJ2-1|15|.
TGTGCCAGCAGCGTAGGTGGCGGGAATGTCGGTGAGCAGTTCTTC
CASSVGGGNVGEQFF
>TRBV6-5|.|TRBJ1-5|13|.
TGTGCCAGCCAACCCAGGGTCAATCAGCCCCAGCATTTT
CASQPRVNQPQHF
>TRBV29-1|.|TRBJ2-7|12|.
TGCAGCGTTATCAGGGAGGCCTACGAGCAGTACTTC
CSVIREAYEQYF
>TRBV5-6|.|TRBJ2-3|16|.
TGTGCCAGCAGCTTGTATAGCGGTGGGAGCCCAGATACGCAGTATTTT
CASSLYSGGSPDTQYF
>TRBV10-1|.|TRBJ1-5|13|once
TGCGCCCCCGCGGAAGGACCGGGGCAGCCCCAGCATTTT
CAPAEGPGQPQHF
>TRBV18|TRBD1|TRBJ2-1|15|.
TGTGCCAGCTCACCCGGACAGGGCTTAACGGATGAGCAGTTCTTC
CASSPGQGLTDEQFF
>TRBV29-1|.|TRBJ1-4|15|.
TGCAGCGCCATCGCCGGGACAAATTATAATGAAAAACTGTTTTTT
CSAIAGTNYNEKLFF
>TRBV3-1/TRBV3-2|TRBD1|TRBJ2-3|14|.
TGTGCCAGCAGGGACAGGGCGTCTGGAGATACGCAGTATTTT
CASRDRASGDTQYF
>TRBV4-1|TRBD1|TRBJ1-1|12|.
TGCGCCAGCAGCCAAGGAGCAGGGGGAGCTTTCTTT
CASSQGAGGAFF
>TRBV21-1|.|TRBJ1-5|12|.
TGTGCCAACAGGGGGGAGGATCAGCCCCAGCATTTT
CANRGEDQPQHF
>TRBV5-4|.|TRBJ2-7|13|.
TGTGCCAGCAGCGGCGACTACCAATACGAGCAGTACTTC
CASSGDYQYEQYF
>TRBV10-3|.|TRBJ2-1|17|.
TGTGCCATCAGTGAGTCGGTGACTAGTTCAACCTACAATGAGCAGTTCTTC
CAISESVTSSTYNEQFF
>TRBV7-9|TRBD2|TRBJ2-7|16|.
TGTGCCAGCAGCTCAAATAGCGGGGGGGCTGACTACGAGCAGTACTTC
CASSSNSGGADYEQYF